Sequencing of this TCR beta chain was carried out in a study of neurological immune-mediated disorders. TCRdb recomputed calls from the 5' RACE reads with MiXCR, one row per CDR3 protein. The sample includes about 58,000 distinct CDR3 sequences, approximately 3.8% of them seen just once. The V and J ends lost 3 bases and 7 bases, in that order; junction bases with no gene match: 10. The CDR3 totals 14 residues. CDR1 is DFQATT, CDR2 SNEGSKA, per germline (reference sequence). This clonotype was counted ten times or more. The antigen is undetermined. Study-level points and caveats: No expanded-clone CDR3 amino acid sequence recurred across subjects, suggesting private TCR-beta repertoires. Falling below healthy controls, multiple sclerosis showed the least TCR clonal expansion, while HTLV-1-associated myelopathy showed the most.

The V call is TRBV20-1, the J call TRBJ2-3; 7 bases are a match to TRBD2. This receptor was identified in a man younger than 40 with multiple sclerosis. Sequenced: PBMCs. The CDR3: CSARPVSGLNTQYF. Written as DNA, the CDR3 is TGCAGTGCTAGGCCTGTTAGCGGGTTAAATACGCAGTATTTT.